The rows below give T cell receptor beta chains drawn from one sample of a study of T cells in Graves' hyperthyroidism and ophthalmopathy. TCRdb reanalysed the multiplex PCR reads using MiXCR and keeps one entry per CDR3 protein. The table lists a few hundred thousand distinct CDR3 sequences, roughly 15% of them singletons. The specimen sequenced was blood. These TCRs come from a woman younger than 35 with Graves' ophthalmopathy. CDR3s include the opening cysteine and the closing phenylalanine or tryptophan. The order of the fields is D gene, clone size, J gene, V gene, CDR3 protein, CDR3 DNA. D genes are given only for firm matches. Clone size is not always given. Where it is, it says once, few, many or a class for expanded clones.

d_gene: TRBD1; abundance: many; j_gene: TRBJ1-1; v_gene: TRBV12-3/TRBV12-4; CDR3aa: CASTSGGTEAFF; CDR3nt: TGTGCCAGCACCTCAGGGGGCACTGAAGCTTTCTTT
d_gene: .; abundance: few; j_gene: TRBJ2-5; v_gene: TRBV5-1; CDR3aa: CASSLNGAKGETQYF; CDR3nt: TGCGCCAGCAGCTTGAACGGGGCCAAGGGGGAGACCCAGTACTTC
d_gene: .; abundance: few; j_gene: TRBJ1-6; v_gene: TRBV30; CDR3aa: CAWSPADNSPLHF; CDR3nt: TGTGCCTGGAGTCCGGCAGATAATTCACCCCTCCACTTT
d_gene: .; abundance: .; j_gene: TRBJ2-3; v_gene: TRBV15; CDR3aa: CATSREASTDTQYF; CDR3nt: TGTGCCACCAGCAGAGAAGCTAGCACAGATACGCAGTATTTT
d_gene: .; abundance: .; j_gene: TRBJ1-3; v_gene: TRBV11-2; CDR3aa: CASSLDPKGNTIYF; CDR3nt: TGTGCCAGCAGCTTAGACCCTAAGGGAAACACCATATATTTT
d_gene: .; abundance: few; j_gene: TRBJ2-1; v_gene: TRBV20-1; CDR3aa: CSLITGGNEQFF; CDR3nt: TGCAGTCTCATCACTGGGGGGAATGAGCAGTTCTTC
d_gene: .; abundance: few; j_gene: TRBJ2-1; v_gene: TRBV30; CDR3aa: CAWSARGARINEQFF; CDR3nt: TGTGCCTGGAGTGCCCGGGGGGCCCGGATAAATGAGCAGTTCTTC
d_gene: .; abundance: many; j_gene: TRBJ1-5; v_gene: TRBV30; CDR3aa: CAWSVDSNSNQPQHF; CDR3nt: TGTGCCTGGAGTGTGGACAGCAATAGCAATCAGCCCCAGCATTTT
d_gene: .; abundance: many; j_gene: TRBJ2-3; v_gene: TRBV7-6; CDR3aa: CASSLVQGSTDTQYF; CDR3nt: TGCGCCAGCAGCTTGGTCCAGGGGAGCACAGATACGCAGTATTTT
d_gene: TRBD2; abundance: .; j_gene: TRBJ2-7; v_gene: TRBV28; CDR3aa: CATQSGSLYEQYF; CDR3nt: TGTGCCACCCAAAGCGGGAGTCTTTACGAGCAGTACTTC
d_gene: TRBD2; abundance: many; j_gene: TRBJ2-3; v_gene: TRBV11-2; CDR3aa: CASSSRLATVTDTQYF; CDR3nt: TGTGCCAGCAGCTCGAGACTAGCTACGGTCACAGATACGCAGTATTTT
d_gene: .; abundance: .; j_gene: TRBJ2-3; v_gene: TRBV27; CDR3aa: CASSLGGSFGADTQYF; CDR3nt: TGTGCCAGCAGCCTGGGCGGGTCCTTTGGGGCAGATACGCAGTATTTT
d_gene: .; abundance: .; j_gene: TRBJ2-6; v_gene: TRBV7-3; CDR3aa: CASSNGFGANVLTF; CDR3nt: TGTGCCAGCAGCAATGGCTTTGGGGCCAACGTCCTGACTTTC
d_gene: .; abundance: many; j_gene: TRBJ2-7; v_gene: TRBV2; CDR3aa: CASTPTPGHRAYEQYF; CDR3nt: TGTGCCAGCACCCCCACCCCGGGACACCGAGCCTACGAGCAGTACTTC
d_gene: .; abundance: many; j_gene: TRBJ2-1; v_gene: TRBV12-3/TRBV12-4; CDR3aa: CASSLIGRAEDEQFF; CDR3nt: TGTGCCAGCAGTTTAATTGGAAGGGCGGAGGATGAGCAGTTCTTC
d_gene: .; abundance: many; j_gene: TRBJ1-1; v_gene: TRBV28; CDR3aa: CASSNPVGTEAFF; CDR3nt: TGTGCCAGCAGTAACCCGGTCGGCACTGAAGCTTTCTTT
d_gene: TRBD1; abundance: few; j_gene: TRBJ1-2; v_gene: TRBV25-1; CDR3aa: CAIEDRYYGYTF; CDR3nt: TGTGCCATTGAGGACAGGTACTATGGCTACACCTTC
d_gene: TRBD1; abundance: many; j_gene: TRBJ2-7; v_gene: TRBV14; CDR3aa: CASSHTRIIGQGSYEQYF; CDR3nt: TGTGCCAGCAGCCACACCAGAATAATCGGACAGGGCTCCTACGAGCAGTACTTC
d_gene: .; abundance: .; j_gene: TRBJ1-1; v_gene: TRBV20-1; CDR3aa: CSASTQGSGNTEAFF; CDR3nt: TGCAGTGCTAGCACTCAGGGTTCGGGGAACACTGAAGCTTTCTTT
d_gene: TRBD1; abundance: .; j_gene: TRBJ1-1; v_gene: TRBV7-9; CDR3aa: CASSDTGGRNTEAFF; CDR3nt: TGTGCCAGCAGCGACACAGGGGGCAGGAACACTGAAGCTTTCTTT
d_gene: .; abundance: many; j_gene: TRBJ2-7; v_gene: TRBV12-3/TRBV12-4; CDR3aa: CASRKTGPYYEQYF; CDR3nt: TGTGCCAGCAGAAAGACAGGACCGTACTACGAGCAGTACTTC
d_gene: .; abundance: .; j_gene: TRBJ1-6; v_gene: TRBV20-1; CDR3aa: CSASGQTSSYNSPLHF; CDR3nt: TGCAGTGCTTCCGGACAGACCAGCTCCTATAATTCACCCCTCCACTTT
d_gene: TRBD1; abundance: .; j_gene: TRBJ2-5; v_gene: TRBV11-2; CDR3aa: CASSLPDGTEETQYF; CDR3nt: TGTGCCAGCAGCTTACCCGACGGGACAGAAGAGACCCAGTACTTC
d_gene: TRBD1; abundance: many; j_gene: TRBJ1-2; v_gene: TRBV13; CDR3aa: CASSLGQGAGGYTF; CDR3nt: TGTGCCAGCAGCTTGGGACAGGGGGCGGGTGGCTACACCTTC
d_gene: .; abundance: many; j_gene: TRBJ1-1; v_gene: TRBV9; CDR3aa: CASSGGGNTEAFF; CDR3nt: TGTGCCAGCAGCGGAGGGGGGAACACTGAAGCTTTCTTT
d_gene: TRBD2; abundance: many; j_gene: TRBJ2-5; v_gene: TRBV30; CDR3aa: CAWRVSAGGQTQYF; CDR3nt: TGTGCCTGGAGGGTGAGCGCGGGGGGCCAGACCCAGTACTTC
d_gene: TRBD1; abundance: few; j_gene: TRBJ1-4; v_gene: TRBV27; CDR3aa: CASSPSTGKLNEKLFF; CDR3nt: TGTGCCAGCAGTCCCTCGACAGGGAAGCTGAATGAAAAACTGTTTTTT
d_gene: TRBD2; abundance: .; j_gene: TRBJ2-1; v_gene: TRBV11-2; CDR3aa: CASSPTVGLAGGSYNEQFF; CDR3nt: TGTGCCAGCAGCCCTACGGTTGGACTAGCGGGAGGATCCTACAATGAGCAGTTCTTC
d_gene: .; abundance: few; j_gene: TRBJ1-4; v_gene: TRBV19; CDR3aa: CASSVGRNNEKLFF; CDR3nt: TGTGCCAGTAGTGTTGGAAGGAATAATGAAAAACTGTTTTTT
d_gene: .; abundance: .; j_gene: TRBJ1-1; v_gene: TRBV9; CDR3aa: CASSADTRGSGTFF; CDR3nt: TGTGCCAGCAGCGCGGATACTAGGGGTTCCGGCACTTTCTTT
d_gene: .; abundance: many; j_gene: TRBJ2-3; v_gene: TRBV28; CDR3aa: CASSGLEDTQYF; CDR3nt: TGTGCCAGCAGTGGACTGGAAGATACGCAGTATTTT
d_gene: .; abundance: many; j_gene: TRBJ1-1; v_gene: TRBV6-1; CDR3aa: CASSDRTAMNTEAFF; CDR3nt: TGTGCCAGCAGTGATAGGACAGCCATGAACACTGAAGCTTTCTTT
d_gene: .; abundance: .; j_gene: TRBJ2-2; v_gene: TRBV3-1; CDR3aa: CASSQAGSTGELFF; CDR3nt: TGTGCCAGCAGCCAAGCGGGGAGCACCGGGGAGCTGTTTTTT
d_gene: .; abundance: .; j_gene: TRBJ2-4; v_gene: TRBV5-1; CDR3aa: CASSLEGLQNIQYF; CDR3nt: TGCGCCAGCAGCTTGGAAGGGTTGCAAAACATTCAGTACTTC
d_gene: .; abundance: few; j_gene: TRBJ1-1; v_gene: TRBV14; CDR3aa: CASSQVRQLNTEAFF; CDR3nt: TGTGCCAGCAGCCAAGTTCGGCAGTTGAACACTGAAGCTTTCTTT
d_gene: .; abundance: .; j_gene: TRBJ2-7; v_gene: TRBV9; CDR3aa: CASSSFEGNTYEQYF; CDR3nt: TGTGCCAGCAGCTCCTTTGAAGGGAATACCTACGAGCAGTACTTC
d_gene: .; abundance: few; j_gene: TRBJ2-5; v_gene: TRBV27; CDR3aa: CASSLWGTGQETQYF; CDR3nt: TGTGCCAGCAGTTTATGGGGTACGGGCCAAGAGACCCAGTACTTC
d_gene: .; abundance: few; j_gene: TRBJ1-6; v_gene: TRBV5-1; CDR3aa: CASSLSVLSPLHF; CDR3nt: TGCGCCAGCAGCCTGTCGGTGTTGTCACCCCTCCACTTT
d_gene: TRBD2; abundance: .; j_gene: TRBJ2-1; v_gene: TRBV7-7; CDR3aa: CASSLSTSGGAHEQFF; CDR3nt: TGTGCTAGCAGCTTGTCGACTAGCGGGGGGGCCCATGAGCAGTTCTTC
d_gene: .; abundance: many; j_gene: TRBJ1-5; v_gene: TRBV6-1; CDR3aa: CASSEWSGIGQPQHF; CDR3nt: TGTGCCAGCAGTGAATGGTCAGGGATAGGTCAGCCCCAGCATTTT
d_gene: TRBD1; abundance: few; j_gene: TRBJ2-5; v_gene: TRBV6-1; CDR3aa: CASSGNSGGAETQYF; CDR3nt: TGTGCCAGCAGTGGCAACTCAGGGGGCGCGGAGACCCAGTACTTC
d_gene: .; abundance: many; j_gene: TRBJ1-1; v_gene: TRBV6-1; CDR3aa: CASSYMGDTEAFF; CDR3nt: TGTGCCAGCAGTTATATGGGGGACACTGAAGCTTTCTTT
d_gene: TRBD1; abundance: many; j_gene: TRBJ1-1; v_gene: TRBV20-1; CDR3aa: CSARGQGVVTEAFF; CDR3nt: TGCAGTGCTAGGGGACAGGGAGTAGTCACTGAAGCTTTCTTT
d_gene: .; abundance: few; j_gene: TRBJ1-1; v_gene: TRBV5-1; CDR3aa: CASSLEGRLTEAFF; CDR3nt: TGCGCCAGCAGCTTGGAGGGCCGGCTCACTGAAGCTTTCTTT
d_gene: TRBD1; abundance: many; j_gene: TRBJ2-3; v_gene: TRBV10-1; CDR3aa: CASSWTGADTQYF; CDR3nt: TGCGCCAGCAGCTGGACAGGGGCAGATACGCAGTATTTT
d_gene: .; abundance: .; j_gene: TRBJ1-6; v_gene: TRBV19; CDR3aa: CASSIEMVLDSPLHF; CDR3nt: TGTGCCAGTAGTATAGAGATGGTTCTGGATTCACCCCTCCACTTT
d_gene: TRBD2; abundance: many; j_gene: TRBJ2-5; v_gene: TRBV11-2; CDR3aa: CASSPPGGEETQYF; CDR3nt: TGTGCCAGCAGCCCCCCCGGGGGGGAGGAGACCCAGTACTTC
d_gene: .; abundance: few; j_gene: TRBJ1-2; v_gene: TRBV20-1; CDR3aa: CSASVGTGYGYTF; CDR3nt: TGCAGTGCTTCAGTGGGGACGGGCTATGGCTACACCTTC
d_gene: .; abundance: many; j_gene: TRBJ1-2; v_gene: TRBV11-2; CDR3aa: CASSRPQGLGDTNYGYTF; CDR3nt: TGTGCCAGCAGCCGCCCCCAGGGTCTGGGGGATACTAACTATGGCTACACCTTC
d_gene: .; abundance: many; j_gene: TRBJ2-1; v_gene: TRBV28; CDR3aa: CASKRSSSYNEQFF; CDR3nt: TGTGCCAGCAAGCGCTCGAGCTCCTACAATGAGCAGTTCTTC
d_gene: TRBD2; abundance: few; j_gene: TRBJ2-1; v_gene: TRBV7-2; CDR3aa: CASSLDGRAGEQFF; CDR3nt: TGTGCCAGCAGCTTAGACGGGAGGGCGGGTGAGCAGTTCTTC
d_gene: .; abundance: .; j_gene: TRBJ2-2; v_gene: TRBV19; CDR3aa: CASALGERDTGELFF; CDR3nt: TGTGCCAGTGCCTTGGGGGAGCGGGACACCGGGGAGCTGTTTTTT
d_gene: .; abundance: .; j_gene: TRBJ2-5; v_gene: TRBV4-1; CDR3aa: CASSQEGRDGETQYF; CDR3nt: TGCGCCAGCAGCCAAGAAGGCAGGGATGGAGAGACCCAGTACTTC
d_gene: .; abundance: many; j_gene: TRBJ2-7; v_gene: TRBV27; CDR3aa: CASSNGTGGALAGGPPPDEQYF; CDR3nt: TGTGCCAGCAGTAATGGGACAGGGGGCGCACTAGCGGGAGGTCCCCCTCCTGACGAGCAGTACTTC
d_gene: .; abundance: many; j_gene: TRBJ1-2; v_gene: TRBV7-9; CDR3aa: CASSLGADSNYGYTF; CDR3nt: TGTGCCAGCAGCTTAGGGGCAGACTCCAACTATGGCTACACCTTC